This T cell receptor beta chain was sequenced in a study of blood T cell repertoires in COVID-19. Study summary: Samples representing acute and convalescent COVID-19 were sourced from the United States, Italy and Spain. Sources were T cells, B-cell-depleted T cells, or PBMCs; the material itself was cDNA or gDNA.

V shed 5 bases, J shed 4 bases, and the junction held 4 bases outside the gene matches. CDR3 length: 13 amino acids. The germline V gene has CDR1 SEHNR and CDR2 FQNEAQ (reference sequence). As handled by the study authors: For nucleated cells, counts were estimated from reference gene primer amplification. The data were produced by immunoSEQ multiplex PCR, yet TCRdb's version contains in-frame clones alone and is incomplete. V, J and clone size reflect that table, while D and trimming were determined from the DNA. The sample holds about 170,000 clones, more than 75% seen once. This clone was seen a few times.

The V gene is TRBV7-9, the J gene TRBJ1-1; 7 positions match TRBD1. The sequence was obtained from a man aged 45-60 years who had recovered from COVID-19. Sequences were obtained from peripheral blood. The CDR3 DNA follows: TGTGCCAGCAGCACCGACAGGGTCACTGAAGCTTTCTTT. Translated, it gives CASSTDRVTEAFF.